One sample yielded the 21 T cell receptor beta chains listed below, sequenced in a study of tumor-infiltrating lymphocytes in primary liver carcinoma. A primer in the constant region served to generate TCR beta cDNA from approximately 460 ng of total RNA. Libraries for TCR beta were built through three nested multiplex PCR rounds, which together made up a slightly modified ARM-PCR procedure. PCR rounds one and two used TRBV1-TRBV30 forward primers with a C-beta reverse primer for around 11 cycles each. TCRdb called the multiplex PCR reads again in MiXCR, with one record for every CDR3 protein. Of over 95,000 distinct CDR3 sequences in the sample, about 70% were seen once. The source material, 20-30 mg of unsorted bulk tissue, was used to co-extract RNA and DNA. What was sequenced was liver tumor tissue from sampling region 5. The subset: tumor region T5, tumor centre. Receptors were obtained from a woman aged 60-75 years with primary liver carcinoma and hepatitis B virus infection.

As to this clonotype: At one of its ends the junction is not consistent with the germline gene, which may arise from a read error. The chain has TRBV6-6 and TRBJ1-2; possibly TRBD1 for D (5 bases). Germline V gives CDR1 MNHNY, CDR2 SVGAGI (reference sequence). This CDR3 region has 15 residues. This chain's CDR3 is CAGTTGQGFGYGHTF. The CDR3 DNA follows: TGTGCCGGCACCACGGGGCAGGGATTCGGCTATGGCCACACCTTC.

The chain carries TRBV7-9 and TRBJ2-7; 14 positions match TRBD2. The CDR3 has 15 amino acids. With 11 bases clipped from V and 6 bases from J, the junction kept 12 bases outside the gene matches. In germline, CDR1 is SEHNR, CDR2 FQNEAQ (reference sequence). The CDR3 DNA sequence: TGTGCCTGCACCCTGGGACTAGCGGGAGTTAGCGAGCAGTACTTC. It translates to CACTLGLAGVSEQYF.

Of note for this clonotype: The junction shows a germline mismatch at one end, possibly a read error. The rearrangement links TRBV11-2 to TRBJ2-1; D uncertain. The germline V gene has CDR1 SGHAT and CDR2 FQNNGV. This CDR3 region has 16 residues. As DNA, the CDR3 is TGTGCCAGCAGATTAGAAATGGGAATGCCCTACGACGAGCAGTTCTTC. It translates to CASRLEMGMPYDEQFF.

This clonotype has just one count. The chain carries TRBV11-2 and TRBJ1-2; D is ambiguous. Germline V gene sequence: CDR1 SGHAT, CDR2 FQNNGV. Trimming removed 5 bases at V and 7 bases at J, with 14 bases between. The CDR3 covers 13 residues. CDR3 protein: CASSPTHNRGYTF. The CDR3 nucleotides are TGTGCCAGCAGCCCGACCCACAACCGTGGCTACACCTTC.

Note on this clonotype: Sequence at one end of the junction differs from germline and may be a read error. This chain links TRBV25-1 with TRBJ1-1; the D is unclear. Germline V gene lookup returns CDR1 MGHDK and CDR2 SYGVNS. The CDR3 runs to 13 residues. The CDR3 spells CASSGRQSPETFF. As DNA, the CDR3 is TGTGCCAGCAGTGGACGGCAGAGCCCTGAAACTTTCTTT.

The chain couples TRBV6-2 or TRBV6-3 to TRBJ2-2; D gene unclear. Germline V gene lookup returns CDR1 MNHEY and CDR2 SVGEGT. The CDR3 has 18 amino acids. Deletions cut 0 bases from V and 1 base from J, with 15 bases between. The CDR3 reads CASSYSSFRTENTGELFF. CDR3 DNA: TGTGCCAGCAGTTACTCGAGTTTTCGAACAGAGAACACCGGGGAGCTGTTTTTT.

The CDR3 spells CASTRGVPVMGEAFF. The CDR3 bases are TGTGCCAGCACCAGGGGGGTGCCCGTGATGGGAGAAGCTTTCTTT. V usage is TRBV6-5 and J usage is TRBJ1-1; 7 nucleotides match TRBD1. The CDR3 loop spans 15 amino acids. In germline, CDR1 is MNHEY, CDR2 SVGAGI. J lost 8 bases, V lost 7 bases, and 16 bases had no gene match.

The V call is TRBV10-3, the J call TRBJ1-5, with a possible D match to TRBD1 (6 bases). V gave up 6 bases and J gave up 0 bases, with 12 bases separating them. The CDR3 runs to 15 residues. Germline CDR1 and CDR2: ENHRY and SYGVKD. This chain's CDR3 is CAIRPGHDSNQPQHF. CDR3 DNA sequence: TGTGCCATCAGGCCGGGACACGATAGCAATCAGCCCCAGCATTTT.

Regarding this clonotype: A read error is possible here, since a much larger clone lies one base away. This chain links TRBV7-9 with TRBJ1-1, with D possibly TRBD1 on 6 matching bases. This CDR3 comprises 14 residues. Trimming shortened V by 4 bases and J by 4 bases, and 13 bases separated the two germline ends. In germline, CDR1 is SEHNR, CDR2 FQNEAQ (reference sequence). The CDR3 protein is CASSYREPGTEAFF. For the CDR3, the DNA is TGTGCCAGCAGCTACAGGGAACCCGGCACTGAAGCTTTCTTT.

A note on this clonotype: Since no conserved phenylalanine or tryptophan closes the CDR3, a read error is the likely cause. The gene calls are TRBV10-2 and TRBJ2-7; 9 bases fit TRBD1. Germline CDR1 is WSHSY and CDR2 is SAAADI. This CDR3 region has 16 residues. J was trimmed by 1 base and V by 4 bases; bases with no gene match: 8. The CDR3 is CASSVPTGGASYEQYL. The DNA of the CDR3 is TGCGCCAGCAGTGTCCCCACAGGGGGCGCGTCCTACGAGCAGTACTTA.

The rearrangement joins TRBV12-3 or TRBV12-4 to TRBJ2-7, with a possible D match to TRBD1 (6 bases). The V gene lost 9 bases and the J gene lost 9 bases, with 24 bases spanning the gap. The CDR3 totals 14 residues. CDR3 in DNA: TGTGCCAGAAGCCGTCCAGGGGTACCTAGGGTGCAGTACTTC. It translates to CARSRPGVPRVQYF.

Details on this clonotype: An end of the junction does not agree with germline; a read error may underlie this. The V and J genes are TRBV28 and TRBJ2-5; D is possibly TRBD2 (6 bases). The CDR3 loop spans 14 amino acids. Germline V gene data show CDR1 as MDHEN and CDR2 as SYDVKM. The CDR3 loop reads CGSSSGGSQETQYF. The CDR3 bases are TGTGGCAGCAGTTCTGGGGGGAGCCAAGAGACCCAGTACTTC.

The chain uses TRBV28 and TRBJ2-3; no clear D gene. The CDR3 consists of 14 residues. CDR1 is MDHEN and CDR2 is SYDVKM in the germline V gene. V lost 7 bases, J lost 1 base, and 12 bases lay in between. This chain's CDR3 is CASTVVDCTDTQYF. The DNA of the CDR3 is TGTGCCAGCACTGTTGTGGATTGCACAGATACGCAGTATTTT.

The chain carries TRBV6-1 and TRBJ2-7; 10 nucleotides match TRBD2. The CDR3 is 17 residues long. Unmatched junction bases numbered 13, after V lost 2 bases and J lost 6 bases. Germline CDR1 MNHNS, CDR2 SASEGT. The CDR3 nucleotides are TGTGCCAGCAGTGAAAGAGCTCCCAGCGGGAGGGTTATCGAGCAGTACTTC. This translates into CASSERAPSGRVIEQYF.

In this sample, this clonotype turned up many times. The rearrangement joins TRBV6-2 or TRBV6-3 to TRBJ1-4; 7 bases are shared with TRBD1. Germline CDR1 MNHEY, CDR2 SVGEGT. V lost 6 bases, J lost 16 bases, and 20 bases stayed unmatched. This CDR3 spans 15 amino acids. The CDR3 DNA reads as TGTGCCAGCAGCAAAACCGGACAGGAGGCCCCTGAGGAGTTTTTT. This encodes CASSKTGQEAPEEFF.

The CDR3, as DNA: TGTGCCAGCCCCACGGAACTAGCGGGAGACTCCTACGAGCAGTACTTC. The encoded protein is CASPTELAGDSYEQYF. This chain links TRBV28 with TRBJ2-7; 11 bases align to TRBD2. Germline CDR1 is MDHEN and CDR2 is SYDVKM. V lost 8 bases to trimming and J lost 0 bases; unmatched junction nucleotides: 9. The length of the CDR3 is 16 residues.

With regard to this clonotype: The CDR3 ends on some other residue instead of the conserved phenylalanine or tryptophan, so this is likely a read error. The DNA is omitted, as the CDR3 cannot be located on it reliably, and the CDR3 follows TCRdb's listing. The chain uses TRBV5-1 and TRBJ2-7; the table's D call, TRBD2, was not checked against the DNA. The CDR3 is made up of 15 amino acids, end residues included. Germline V gene sequence: CDR1 SGHRS, CDR2 YFSETQ. CDR3 protein: CASSTLAGGLNEQYS.

As concerns this clonotype: This may come from a read error, since a much larger clone is one base off. The J gene is TRBJ2-2, the V gene TRBV7-9; TRBD2 matches 10 bases. Germline CDR1 and CDR2: SEHNR and FQNEAQ (reference sequence). There are 15 residues in the CDR3. The chain's CDR3 is CASSFSGRATGELLF. DNA of the CDR3: TGTGCCAGCAGCTTCAGCGGGAGGGCCACCGGGGAGCTGTTGTTT.

A note on this clonotype: Because it lacks the conserved phenylalanine or tryptophan at the end, this CDR3 is likely a read error. This chain joins TRBV5-4 and TRBJ2-1; D remains ambiguous. Germline loops: CDR1 SGHNT, CDR2 YYREEE (reference sequence). This CDR3 is built from 13 residues. Trimming shortened V by 1 base and J by 7 bases, and 9 bases separated the two germline ends. CDR3 nucleotides: TGTGCCAGCAGCTTGAATTTCTTGAATGAGCAGTTCATC. This codes for CASSLNFLNEQFI.

Comment on this clonotype: A junction boundary mismatches the germline segment, possibly from a read error. This chain uses TRBV4-2 with TRBJ2-5; no definite D call. CDR3 length equals 15 residues. Germline V gene data show CDR1 as LGHNA and CDR2 as YNFKEQ. As DNA, the CDR3 is TGCGCCAGCAGCCAGGATGAGGATGGGGAAGAGACCCAGTACTTC. This sequence encodes CASSQDEDGEETQYF.

Comments on this clonotype: Given the absence of the conserved phenylalanine or tryptophan at the CDR3 end, a read error is likely. The V call is TRBV6-5, the J call TRBJ1-1; D unresolved. Trimming removed 3 bases at V and 1 base at J, with 9 bases between. The CDR3 is 14 amino acids. Germline V gene sequence: CDR1 MNHEY, CDR2 SVGAGI. The CDR3 coding sequence is TGTGCCAGCAGTTATGGCCGGCCGAACACTGAAGCTTTCTTA. Translating gives CASSYGRPNTEAFL.